Below, 22 T cell receptor beta chains from the same sample are listed, as sequenced in a study of OX40 agonist ivuxolimab in advanced cancers. The protocol was immunoSEQ multiplex PCR, while the TCRdb copy is restricted to in-frame clones and leaves out a portion. Found here are more than 50,000 clones, 75% to 85% of them singletons; the top ten hold approximately 1.1%. The starting material was CD4+ or CD8+ T cells sorted from blood, obtained in a trial of the OX40 agonist ivuxolimab. The receptors were gathered from an adult with an advanced solid tumor such as melanoma, head and neck, liver or kidney cancer.

The V and J genes are TRBV19 and TRBJ2-5; a possible D gene is TRBD1 (6 bases). This CDR3 is built from 18 residues. The V gene lost 5 bases and the J gene lost 1 base, with 23 bases spanning the gap. From germline, CDR1 is LNHDA and CDR2 SQIVND (reference sequence). CDR3 bases: TGTGCCAGTAGTCTACACCACAGGGCAGGACCCACCCAAGAGACCCAGTACTTC. This encodes CASSLHHRAGPTQETQYF. The variable domain in full, completed from reference TRBV19 and TRBJ2-5, reads DGGITQSPKYLFRKEGQNVTLSCEQNLNHDAMYWYRQDPGQGLRLIYYSQIVNDFQKGDIAEGYSVSREKKESFPLTVTSAQKNPTAFYLCASSLHHRAGPTQETQYFGPGTRLLVL.

The V call is TRBV2, the J call TRBJ2-3; a weak D match, TRBD2 (6 bases). Trimming took off 6 bases at V and 2 bases at J, with 12 bases between the two ends. CDR3 length equals 14 residues. CDR1 SNHLY and CDR2 FYNNEI come from the germline V gene. The CDR3 protein is CASSDAGTTDTQYF. The CDR3 DNA reads as TGTGCCAGCAGCGATGCGGGGACCACAGATACGCAGTATTTT.

V usage is TRBV30 and J usage is TRBJ2-3, with TRBD2 matching over 10 bases. There are 13 residues in the CDR3. Per the germline V gene, CDR1 is GTSNPN and CDR2 is SVGIG (reference sequence). Trimming removed 5 bases from V and 6 bases from J; junction bases left unmatched: 5. CDR3 DNA: TGTGCCTGGGGTAAAGCGGGGGGGGATACGCAGTATTTT. Translated: CAWGKAGGDTQYF.

This chain links TRBV11-1 with TRBJ2-1; 12 nucleotides match TRBD2. CDR3 length: 15 amino acids. Unmatched junction bases numbered 8, after V lost 5 bases and J lost 9 bases. Germline CDR1 reads SGHAT; CDR2 reads FQDESV (reference sequence). CDR3 nucleotide sequence: TGTGCCAGCAGCATAAGACTAGCGGGAGTGGGTGAGCAGTTCTTC. Residues: CASSIRLAGVGEQFF.

The chain links TRBV14 to TRBJ1-3; weak D call: TRBD1 (6 bases). The CDR3 loop spans 15 amino acids. V was clipped by 4 bases and J by 4 bases, with 14 bases between them. Germline CDR1 reads SGHDN; CDR2 reads FVKESK. The CDR3 DNA reads as TGTGCCAGCAGCCCACAGGGTTATGCGGGAAACACCATATATTTT. Translated, it gives CASSPQGYAGNTIYF.

J is TRBJ2-7 and V is TRBV5-1; 8 positions match TRBD2. This CDR3 is 16 amino acids long. Germline CDR1 is SGHRS and CDR2 is YFSETQ. J gave up 3 bases and V 4 bases, and 12 bases lay outside the gene matches. CDR3 amino acids: CASSTRPGLDNYEQYF. The DNA of the CDR3 is TGCGCCAGCAGCACAAGGCCGGGACTAGATAACTACGAGCAGTACTTC.

V gene TRBV6-1 combines with J gene TRBJ1-5; TRBD1 is a possible D gene (6 bases). The CDR3 is made up of 14 amino acids. V was trimmed by 8 bases and J by 0 bases, leaving 11 bases between them. Germline V gene lookup returns CDR1 MNHNS and CDR2 SASEGT. As DNA, the CDR3 is TGTGCCAGCTTTGGACAGTATAGCAATCAGCCCCAGCATTTT. Protein product: CASFGQYSNQPQHF.

The CDR3 nucleotides are TGTGCCAGCAGCCAAGGGGTGGACGGGGAATGGAAGACCCAGTACTTC. Amino acid sequence: CASSQGVDGEWKTQYF. This rearrangement joins TRBV4-2 to TRBJ2-5; a possible D gene is TRBD2 (5 bases). Looked up from germline, CDR1 is LGHNA and CDR2 is YNFKEQ. The V end was cut by 1 base, the J end by 6 bases, with 18 bases between. The CDR3 runs to 16 residues.

The rearrangement links TRBV7-2 to TRBJ2-3, with 9 bases aligning to TRBD1. Per germline, CDR1 SGHTA and CDR2 FQGNSA. Trimming at V came to 6 bases and at J to 5 bases, leaving 9 bases not matched to a gene. The CDR3 has 15 amino acids. The CDR3 DNA follows: TGTGCCAGCAGACTACAGGGGGCGCAGGGAGATACGCAGTATTTT. Its protein product is CASRLQGAQGDTQYF.

The chain joins TRBV5-1 to TRBJ2-5; 8 nucleotides agree with TRBD1. The CDR3 covers 14 residues. Germline V gene data show CDR1 as SGHRS and CDR2 as YFSETQ. Trimming removed 1 base from V and 5 bases from J; junction bases left unmatched: 4. CDR3 in amino acids: CASSLPGGWETQYF. The CDR3 coding sequence is TGCGCCAGCAGCTTGCCAGGGGGCTGGGAGACCCAGTACTTC.

This clone was counted only a few times. V usage is TRBV18 and J usage is TRBJ2-7, with D maybe TRBD2 (6 bases). CDR1 and CDR2 from the germline V gene are KGHSH and LQKENI. Trimming removed 0 bases from V and 0 bases from J, with 9 bases in between. CDR3 length: 15 residues. CDR3 coding DNA: TGTGCCAGCTCACCACCCAGGGAGGCCTCCTACGAGCAGTACTTC. Protein sequence: CASSPPREASYEQYF.

The chain carries TRBV7-9 and TRBJ2-5; 9 nucleotides agree with TRBD2. This CDR3 comprises 15 residues. V trimming: 5 bases; J trimming: 2 bases; junction bases outside the gene matches: 6. Germline assignment: CDR1 SEHNR and CDR2 FQNEAQ (reference sequence). CDR3 bases: TGTGCCAGCAGCACGACTAGCGGATCTCAAGAGACCCAGTACTTC. Translation gives CASSTTSGSQETQYF.

The gene calls are TRBV9 and TRBJ2-5; 9 nucleotides match TRBD2. CDR3 size: 19 residues. Per germline, CDR1 SGDLS and CDR2 YYNGEE. Trimming took 3 bases from V and 2 from J; bases not matched to a gene: 17. Here the CDR3 reads CASSAPWGSGGSSQETQYF. CDR3 DNA: TGTGCCAGCAGCGCCCCCTGGGGTAGCGGGGGTTCCAGTCAAGAGACCCAGTACTTC.

The V gene is TRBV4-1, the J gene TRBJ2-5; possibly TRBD2 for D (5 bases). The CDR3 loop spans 15 amino acids. The V end was cut by 1 base, the J end by 9 bases, with 18 bases between. Germline lookup yields CDR1 MGHRA and CDR2 YSYEKL. The CDR3 region is CASSQGVEGALAQYF. The CDR3 nucleotides read TGCGCCAGCAGCCAAGGAGTTGAGGGAGCCTTGGCCCAGTACTTC.

J is TRBJ1-1 and V is TRBV7-9; TRBD1 agrees at 8 bases. The J segment lost 4 bases and the V segment lost 0 bases, leaving 4 bases of the junction unmatched. The CDR3 consists of 15 residues. Germline assignment: CDR1 SEHNR and CDR2 FQNEAQ (reference sequence). The CDR3 DNA reads as TGTGCCAGCAGCTTAGCGACAGGGGTACCCACTGAAGCTTTCTTT. Translation gives CASSLATGVPTEAFF.

This clone has more than one count but fewer than ten. The CDR3 loop is CASSLFGAGNTIYF. The CDR3 DNA sequence: TGTGCCAGCAGCTTGTTCGGGGCCGGAAACACCATATATTTT. The chain is built from TRBV5-4 and TRBJ1-3; D may be TRBD1 (5 bases). The CDR3 extends over 14 amino acids. The V gene lost 1 base and the J gene lost 4 bases, with 9 bases spanning the gap. Germline V gives CDR1 SGHNT, CDR2 YYREEE (reference sequence).

The V and J genes are TRBV5-1 and TRBJ1-5, with D possibly being TRBD1 (6 bases). The ends were cut back, 3 bases at V and 10 bases at J, with 17 bases in the middle. Germline loops: CDR1 SGHRS, CDR2 YFSETQ. The CDR3 totals 14 residues. CDR3 DNA: TGCGCCAGCAGCTCCGGACAGCCTCTGGACCCCCAGCATTTT. Translating gives CASSSGQPLDPQHF.

This clone showed up just once. The chain carries TRBV6-6 and TRBJ1-2, with TRBD1 matching over 7 bases. This CDR3 contains 14 residues. V shed 4 bases and J 4 bases; nucleotides not matched to a gene: 6. Germline-derived CDR1 and CDR2 are MNHNY and SVGAGI (reference sequence). The CDR3 loop reads CASSFTTGTYGYTF. The CDR3 bases are TGTGCCAGCAGTTTCACGACAGGGACCTATGGCTACACCTTC.

The chain links TRBV30 to TRBJ2-4, with 7 bases fitting TRBD1. The J segment lost 2 bases and the V segment lost 0 bases, leaving 7 bases of the junction unmatched. The germline CDR1 and CDR2 sequences are GTSNPN and SVGIG (reference sequence). The CDR3 loop spans 16 amino acids. Here the CDR3 DNA reads TGTGCCTGGAGTGTAAAGGACAGGTGGCCCAAAAACATTCAGTACTTC. Protein sequence: CAWSVKDRWPKNIQYF.

This CDR3 reads CASSEGDTGNQPQHF. Written as DNA, the CDR3 is TGCGCCAGCAGCGAAGGTGACACCGGGAATCAGCCCCAGCATTTT. The chain uses TRBV5-1 and TRBJ1-5, with D unresolved. V lost 4 bases and J 4 bases, leaving 15 bases between the germline ends. Germline CDR1 and CDR2: SGHRS and YFSETQ. CDR3 length: 15 amino acids.

This clone appeared a single time. The chain joins TRBV21-1 to TRBJ1-5; the D segment call TRBD1 is taken from the table without a DNA check. TRBV21-1 is flagged as a pseudogene. CDR3 size: 18 residues. The CDR3 is CASIRIIPEQARNQPQHF. Here the CDR3 DNA reads TGTGCCAGCATTCGGATTATTCCCGAACAGGCTCGGAATCAGCCCCAGCATTTT.

This clone was seen a handful of times. The chain couples TRBV7-9 to TRBJ2-2; 10 positions agree with TRBD1. The V gene end was trimmed by 2 bases and the J gene end by 6 bases; junction bases not matched to a gene: 12. In germline, CDR1 is SEHNR, CDR2 FQNEAQ (reference sequence). CDR3 length: 18 residues. Here the CDR3 reads CASSLWTGTGELSGELFF. CDR3 DNA: TGTGCCAGCAGCTTATGGACCGGGACAGGGGAATTGTCCGGGGAGCTGTTTTTT.